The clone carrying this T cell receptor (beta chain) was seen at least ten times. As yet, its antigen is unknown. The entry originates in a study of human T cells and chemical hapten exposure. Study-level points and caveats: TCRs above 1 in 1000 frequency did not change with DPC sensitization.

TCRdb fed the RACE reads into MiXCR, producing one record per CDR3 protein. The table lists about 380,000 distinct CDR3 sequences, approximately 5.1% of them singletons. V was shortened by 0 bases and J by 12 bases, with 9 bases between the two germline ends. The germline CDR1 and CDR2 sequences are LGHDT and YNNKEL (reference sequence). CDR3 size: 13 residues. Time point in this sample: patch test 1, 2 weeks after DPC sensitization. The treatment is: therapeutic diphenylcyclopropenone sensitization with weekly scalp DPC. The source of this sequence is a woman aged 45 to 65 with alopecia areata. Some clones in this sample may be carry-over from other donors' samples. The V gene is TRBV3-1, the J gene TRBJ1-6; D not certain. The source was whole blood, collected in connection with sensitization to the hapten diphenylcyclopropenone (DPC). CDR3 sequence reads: CASSQDLGEPLHF. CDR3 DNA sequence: TGTGCCAGCAGCCAAGATCTCGGTGAACCCCTCCACTTT.